One sample yielded the 23 T cell receptor beta chains listed below, sequenced in a study of T cells in Graves' hyperthyroidism and ophthalmopathy. RNA transcripts gave rise to amplified TCR beta CDR3 regions. The HTBI primer set drove a first-round RT-PCR of the TCR CDR3. MiXCR, run by TCRdb on the multiplex PCR reads, gives a single entry per CDR3 protein. The sample has 500,000 to 600,000 distinct CDR3 sequences, 40% to 55% seen once. The sequenced sample consisted of peripheral blood or thyroid tissue (not recorded which). The receptors were sampled from an adult woman with Graves' disease, either hyperthyroidism or ophthalmopathy (not recorded which).

This clonotype was seen repeatedly, ten times or more. The rearrangement uses TRBV9 and TRBJ2-7, with 8 bases fitting TRBD2. Germline CDR1 reads SGDLS; CDR2 reads YYNGEE. Losses at the gene ends were 0 bases for V and 7 bases for J; bases not matched to a gene: 6. The CDR3 extends over 14 amino acids. In nucleotides, the CDR3 is TGTGCCAGCAGCGTAGAGCGGGAGTTTGGTGAGCAGTACTTC. Translating gives CASSVEREFGEQYF.

This clonotype was seen more than once but under ten times. The chain couples TRBV10-3 to TRBJ1-1; D call uncertain. V lost 3 bases and J lost 5, with 16 bases in between. From germline, CDR1 is ENHRY and CDR2 SYGVKD. The CDR3 is 15 amino acids. The CDR3 loop reads CAISDLMVGRTEAFF. The CDR3 nucleotides are TGTGCCATCAGTGATTTGATGGTAGGGCGGACTGAAGCTTTCTTT.

The chain couples TRBV6-1 to TRBJ1-1; no definite D call. CDR1 is MNHNS and CDR2 is SASEGT in the germline V gene. The CDR3 length is 12 residues. V gave up 1 base and J gave up 14 bases, with 14 bases separating them. Written as DNA, the CDR3 is TGTGCCAGCAGTGAAGGACTAGTGAAGCAGTTCTTT. The encoded protein is CASSEGLVKQFF.

The V and J genes are TRBV7-8 and TRBJ1-5, with D perhaps TRBD1 (5 bases). CDR3 length equals 16 residues. Germline loops: CDR1 SGHVS, CDR2 FQNEAQ. Trimming removed 2 bases from V and 1 base from J, with 12 bases in between. CDR3 coding DNA: TGTGCCAGCAGCTTAAGGGGCGTAATGAGCAATCAGCCCCAGCATTTT. It specifies CASSLRGVMSNQPQHF.

At least ten counts were recorded for this clonotype. This chain uses TRBV14 with TRBJ1-2; D not certain. The V end was cut by 0 bases, the J end by 7 bases, with 15 bases between. There are 15 residues in the CDR3. Per the germline V gene, CDR1 is SGHDN and CDR2 is FVKESK. The CDR3 spells CASSQDLGSSSGYTF. The CDR3 nucleotides read TGTGCCAGCAGCCAAGATTTAGGGTCTTCCTCTGGCTACACCTTC.

A few counts support this clonotype. The chain links TRBV7-9 to TRBJ1-1; perhaps TRBD1 as D (5 bases). Per the germline V gene, CDR1 is SEHNR and CDR2 is FQNEAQ (reference sequence). There are 15 residues in the CDR3. Trimming stripped 5 bases from V and 1 base from J, with 14 bases between. CDR3 sequence: CASSPPGTQNTEAFF. CDR3 nucleotide sequence: TGTGCCAGCAGCCCACCAGGGACCCAGAACACTGAAGCTTTCTTT.

A remark on this clonotype: Being one base from a much bigger clone, this may be a read error. The gene calls are TRBV20-1 and TRBJ2-7, with D maybe TRBD1 (6 bases). The CDR3 runs to 13 residues. The germline V gene encodes CDR1 DFQATT and CDR2 SNEGSKA (reference sequence). This CDR3 reads CSARPLGGYEQHF. In DNA form, the CDR3 reads TGCAGTGCGCGACCACTTGGGGGCTACGAGCAGCACTTC.

The sample holds many counts of this clonotype. This chain links TRBV29-1 with TRBJ2-6; D unclear. Per germline, CDR1 SQVTM and CDR2 ANQGSEA. CDR3 length: 14 residues. V was trimmed by 2 bases and J by 0 bases, leaving 5 bases between them. This CDR3 reads CSVEIGSGANVLTF. CDR3 nucleotide sequence: TGCAGCGTTGAAATCGGCTCTGGGGCCAACGTCCTGACTTTC.

The chain joins TRBV25-1 to TRBJ1-4; D not certain. Looked up from germline, CDR1 is MGHDK and CDR2 is SYGVNS. Trimming left V 4 bases short and J 5 bases short, with 14 bases between. This CDR3 is 15 amino acids long. The CDR3 DNA is TGTGCCAGCAGTGCTACGGACGCCTTGAATGAAAAACTGTTTTTT. Amino acids: CASSATDALNEKLFF.

V is TRBV20-1 and J is TRBJ2-7; 7 nucleotides match TRBD1. Germline-derived CDR1 and CDR2 are DFQATT and SNEGSKA (reference sequence). The CDR3 is made up of 12 amino acids. The J segment lost 2 bases and the V segment lost 4 bases, leaving 2 bases of the junction unmatched. This chain's CDR3 is CSANGQAYEQYF. For the CDR3, the DNA is TGCAGTGCTAACGGACAGGCCTACGAGCAGTACTTC.

A single count supports this clonotype. The chain combines TRBV2 with TRBJ2-2, with 9 bases lining up with TRBD1. Germline V lookup: CDR1 SNHLY, CDR2 FYNNEI. There are 17 residues in the CDR3. V lost 4 bases to trimming and J lost 5 bases; unmatched junction nucleotides: 11. This CDR3 is CASSAREGQGLTGELFF. The CDR3 nucleotides read TGTGCCAGCAGTGCTAGAGAGGGACAGGGTCTTACCGGGGAGCTGTTTTTT.

In this sample, this clonotype turned up once. The CDR3 bases are TGCAGCTTGGGTAGCGGGAGGGCGGTCCACGAGCAGTACTTC. The encoded protein is CSLGSGRAVHEQYF. The genes are TRBV29-1 and TRBJ2-7; 11 nucleotides match TRBD2. Germline assignment: CDR1 SQVTM and CDR2 ANQGSEA. The CDR3 has 14 amino acids. The J segment lost 5 bases and the V segment lost 8 bases, leaving 11 bases of the junction unmatched.

This clonotype was counted only a few times. This chain uses TRBV20-1 with TRBJ2-7; 10 bases match TRBD1. The CDR3 runs to 13 residues. V shed 3 bases, J shed 4 bases, and the junction held 3 bases outside the gene matches. CDR1 and CDR2 from the germline V gene are DFQATT and SNEGSKA (reference sequence). The CDR3 nucleotides are TGCAGTGCTAGTTGGGACAGGGGTTACGAGCAGTACTTC. Its translation: CSASWDRGYEQYF.

The rearrangement uses TRBV29-1 and TRBJ1-4; a weak D match, TRBD1 (6 bases). The CDR3 runs to 12 residues. The germline gives CDR1 SQVTM, CDR2 ANQGSEA. Trimming cost V 8 bases and J 8 bases, with 15 bases left between them. This chain's CDR3 is CSSSTGREKLFF. CDR3 nucleotide sequence: TGCAGCAGTTCGACAGGAAGGGAAAAACTGTTTTTT.

V and J are TRBV7-2 and TRBJ1-4, with no clear D. V lost 7 bases, J lost 8 bases, and 17 bases lay in between. CDR3 length: 14 amino acids. CDR1 is SGHTA and CDR2 is FQGNSA in the germline V gene. CDR3 DNA sequence: TGTGCCAGCACCTCGCCCGGGATACGGGAAAAACTGTTTTTT. Translation gives CASTSPGIREKLFF.

This clonotype was found many times. The V call is TRBV5-4, the J call TRBJ2-5; 11 nucleotides line up with TRBD2. This CDR3 is built from 18 residues. Germline trimming cut 1 base from V and 7 bases from J; bases unmatched to any gene: 15. Germline V gene sequence: CDR1 SGHNT, CDR2 YYREEE (reference sequence). For the CDR3, the DNA is TGTGCCAGCAGCTTGCCCCCGACGCTAGCGGGAGGCCCTGGGACCCAGTACTTC. It is translated as CASSLPPTLAGGPGTQYF. The whole variable domain, remainder taken from reference TRBV5-4 and TRBJ2-5, is ETGVTQSPTHLIKTRGQQVTLRCSSQSGHNTVSWYQQALGQGPQFIFQYYREEENGRGNFPPRFSGLQFPNYSSELNVNALELDDSALYLCASSLPPTLAGGPGTQYFGPGTRLLVL.

The J gene is TRBJ2-7, the V gene TRBV19, with D possibly TRBD2 on 5 matching bases. Deletions cut 5 bases from V and 6 bases from J, with 20 bases between. The CDR3 runs to 15 residues. Germline lookup yields CDR1 LNHDA and CDR2 SQIVND (reference sequence). The CDR3 reads CASSLYTQAGVEQYF. The CDR3 region has the DNA TGTGCCAGTAGTTTATATACCCAGGCGGGCGTCGAGCAGTACTTC.

This clonotype has at least ten counts. This chain uses TRBV11-2 with TRBJ1-3; D call uncertain. Per the germline V gene, CDR1 is SGHAT and CDR2 is FQNNGV. CDR3 size: 15 residues. V was clipped by 3 bases and J by 1 base, with 10 bases between them. The CDR3 loop reads CASSFQDESGNTIYF. For the CDR3, the DNA is TGTGCCAGCAGCTTTCAGGACGAATCTGGAAACACCATATATTTT.

The chain links TRBV7-2 to TRBJ2-5; D is uncertain. The germline gives CDR1 SGHTA, CDR2 FQGNSA. With 2 bases removed from V and 1 base from J, the gap between germline ends came to 11 bases. The CDR3 is 15 residues long. DNA for the CDR3: TGTGCCAGCAGCTTAAACGTGAGAGTCCAAGAGACCCAGTACTTC. The encoded protein is CASSLNVRVQETQYF.

This sequence joins TRBV6-6 and TRBJ1-1, with 8 bases matching TRBD1. This CDR3 comprises 13 residues. With V trimmed by 7 bases and J by 4 bases, 5 bases remained unmatched. CDR1 and CDR2 (germline): MNHNY, SVGAGI (reference sequence). The CDR3 DNA reads as TGTGCCAGCACTACAGGGGGGAGCACTGAAGCTTTCTTT. Amino acids: CASTTGGSTEAFF.

There are a few counts of this clonotype. The chain couples TRBV10-3 to TRBJ2-2; D uncertain. V gave up 3 bases and J gave up 6 bases, with 11 bases separating them. Germline CDR1 ENHRY, CDR2 SYGVKD. The CDR3 is 14 residues long. CDR3 sequence reads: CAISDWEGSGELFF. In DNA, the CDR3 is TGTGCCATCAGTGATTGGGAAGGGTCCGGGGAGCTGTTTTTT.

Worth noting for this clonotype: This may come from a read error, since a much larger clone is one base off. The rearrangement joins TRBV7-3 to TRBJ1-1; D might be TRBD1 (5 bases). The CDR3 sequence is 17 residues long. Germline CDR1 and CDR2: SGHTA and FQGTGA. The CDR3 DNA is TGTGCCAGCAGCTTAATAGGAGGCGGGACCGGGAACACTGAACCTTTCTTT. Translation: CASSLIGGGTGNTEPFF.

This clonotype occurred a few times. The chain recombines TRBV10-1 with TRBJ1-2; the D gene is possibly TRBD1 (5 bases). Deletions cut 7 bases from V and 2 bases from J, with 8 bases between. The germline V gene has CDR1 WNHNN and CDR2 SYGVQD (reference sequence). The CDR3 spans 12 residues. For the CDR3, the DNA is TGCGCCAGCATAGACAGCAACTATGGCTACACCTTC. The encoded protein is CASIDSNYGYTF.